One T cell receptor beta chain is described in this entry. The V gene end was trimmed by 6 bases and the J gene end by 2 bases; junction bases not matched to a gene: 7. The CDR3 runs to 13 residues. The germline V gene encodes CDR1 DFQATT and CDR2 SNEGSKA (reference sequence). The data were taken from a study of T-cell reconstitution after alpha-beta-depleted transplantation in children. Construction of the TCRbeta library involved unique molecular identifiers. MiXCR, applied by TCRdb to the PCR reads, yields one record per CDR3 protein. Here the sample spans about 610,000 distinct CDR3 sequences, roughly 10% being singletons.

The source is a human donor who donated a stem cell graft to a child with acute myeloid leukemia. V gene TRBV20-1 combines with J gene TRBJ2-7; 7 bases agree with TRBD1. The sample consisted of PBMCs from the stem cell graft donor, taken from the stem cell graft. The CDR3 protein is CSATGVIAYEQYF. The CDR3, as DNA: TGCAGTGCAACAGGGGTTATCGCCTACGAGCAGTACTTC.